One TCR beta chain is described in this entry. This clonotype is termed medium-sized (0.01 to 0.1%). The specificity of this receptor is unknown. One base away there is no much larger clone; base qualities are not given. The junction shows trimming of 3 bases on V and 2 bases on J, and the gene matches do not reach 6 bases of it. The CDR3 goes from the cysteine to the phenylalanine over 15 residues. Just the 45-base CDR3 DNA is kept, in frame starting at base 1. The germline V gene gives CDR1 as SNHLY and CDR2 as FYNNEI. Artificial thymic organoids were generated by aggregating human HSPCs with MS5 murine stromal cells transduced with human DLL1, and the organoids were cultured at an air-liquid interface. FACS-purified CD34+CD3- hematopoietic stem and progenitor cells depleted of residual T cells were used to seed the organoids. The culture medium for the organoids was serum-free RB27, which consists of RPMI 1640 supplemented with B27, FLT3L, IL-7 and ascorbic acid. Before RNA extraction, CD3+TCRalphabeta+CD8 single positive T cells from organoids and thymus were sorted by FACS. For each sample, total RNA was purified from approximately 40,000 to 200,000 sorted cells using the RNeasy Micro kit, and RNA quality was assessed on an Agilent RNA 6000 Nano chip.

This sample was included in a study of T cells generated in artificial thymic organoids (dated by TCRdb to 2017 to 2019). For the study in its entirety: TCR alpha and beta CDR3 repertoires of in vitro artificial thymic organoid-derived CD8 single positive T cells were compared with thymic and peripheral blood naive CD8 T cells. The displayed repertoire sequencing data were described as being representative of three independent experiments. On the study overall, not on this receptor specifically: CD8 single positive T cells derived from organoids showed physiological TCR clonotype diversity comparable to the diversity seen in thymic and blood naive CD8 T cells. No skewed Valpha or Vbeta usage was observed in organoid-derived T cells, a finding that argues against dominance of unconventional lineages or clonal expansions.

Separate semi-nested PCR amplifications were run for the TCRalpha and TCRbeta libraries, using Advantage 2 and reverse primers located in the TRAC or TRBC constant regions. Between 3.5 and 500 ng of total RNA was used as input for first-strand cDNA synthesis. TCR cDNA libraries were generated by 5'-RACE using the SMARTer PCR cDNA Synthesis kit, with a poly-dT primer employed for first-strand synthesis. Sample-specific 5-nucleotide barcodes were carried by the semi-nested constant-region reverse primers, and the resulting products were cleaned using the Zymo DNA Clean and Concentrator-5 kit. Up to ten barcoded samples were pooled, ligated to Illumina adaptors and sequenced on an Illumina MiSeq as 2 x 150 bp paired-end reads. The authors' analysis ran thus. Demultiplexed reads were aligned with BLAT to a custom library of all human TRAV, TRAJ, TRBV, TRBD and TRBJ combinations from IMGT. The best BLAT hits were picked using pslCDnaFilter (-maxAligns=1, -ignoreIntrons), and custom Perl scripts were used to calculate clonotype frequencies. TCRdb handled the public reads itself, with Q25 trimming in fastp and clone calling in MiXCR, and kept productive beta chains. CDR3 protein duplicates are merged, each entry listing the most common genes and DNA. These V and J calls derive from TCRdb rather than the authors' analysis. The sample contains approximately 5,400 distinct CDR3 sequences, 20% to 25% of them found a single time. The top ten hold approximately 3.2% of the sample.

The receptor comes from a human donor who gave cord blood stem cells for thymic organoid culture, a cardiac surgery patient who gave postnatal thymus, or a blood donor (not recorded which). Sequencing was done on a sample of naive CD8+ T cells grown in artificial thymic organoids from cord blood stem and progenitor cells. The cell subset or site label for this specimen denotes: CD3+TCRalphabeta+CD8SP T cells; for blood, CD45RO-CCR7+ naive CD8+ T cells. The sequence is built from TRBV2 and TRBJ2-7, and 8 junctional nucleotides match TRBD1. The CDR3 reads as follows: CASSDWTGRTYEQYF. The sequenced DNA: TGTGCCAGCAGTGACTGGACAGGGAGGACCTACGAGCAGTACTTC. The entire variable domain, with the stretches around the CDR3 drawn from the reference TRBV2 and TRBJ2-7 proteins, is EPEVTQTPSHQVTQMGQEVILRCVPISNHLYFYWYRQILGQKVEFLVSFYNNEISEKSEIFDDQFSVERPDGSNFTLKIRSTKLEDSAMYFCASSDWTGRTYEQYFGPGTRLTVT.